This TCR beta chain was obtained from a study of cytomegalovirus exposure and HLA in healthy donors. Study-wide points: Immune exposure information comprised only CMV serostatus. Later genetic work tied a missense DCLRE1C variant to beta-chain V and J trimming.

Only a few counts were recorded for this clone. No antigen is known for it. Between the trimmed V and J ends, which lost 5 bases and 4 bases, there was a span of 11 bases. CDR1 SEHNR and CDR2 FQNEAQ come from the germline V gene (reference sequence). This CDR3 spans 14 amino acids. Researchers ran the PCR with 60 Vbeta and 13 Jbeta primers. Profiled with immunoSEQ multiplex PCR; TCRdb holds only in-frame clones, not every one. Among more than 85,000 clones listed, approximately 80% were seen once. This chain uses TRBV7-9 with TRBJ1-4; TRBD1 is a possible D gene (5 bases). The sequenced sample was PBMCs. The sequence was collected from a female donor in good health and CMV-seronegative. Here the CDR3 DNA reads TGTGCCAGCAGCCCAGGAGGGGATAATGAAAAACTGTTTTTT. This sequence encodes CASSPGGDNEKLFF.